The rows below give T cell receptor beta chains drawn from one sample of a study of T cell repertoires in cytomegalovirus infection. In TCRdb, the reads were re-called with MiXCR into one record per CDR3 protein. The sample records 250,000 to 350,000 distinct CDR3 sequences, more than 20% being singletons. The specimen sequenced was PBMCs. The receptor set was obtained from a human donor in good health (CMV status not recorded). Some clones in this sample may be carry-over from other donors' samples. Each CDR3 is given with its conserved first and last residue. D genes are given only for firm matches. The size field is filled for only some rows; it gives once, few, many or a size class.

D gene: .; J gene: TRBJ2-1; clone size: .; V gene: TRBV10-3; CDR3 protein: CAIGGFSYNEQFF; CDR3 DNA: TGTGCCATCGGGGGGTTCTCCTACAATGAGCAGTTCTTC
D gene: TRBD1; J gene: TRBJ2-6; clone size: few; V gene: TRBV11-1; CDR3 protein: CASSRGQEMAGANVLTF; CDR3 DNA: TGTGCCAGCAGCCGCGGACAGGAAATGGCTGGGGCCAACGTCCTGACTTTC
D gene: .; J gene: TRBJ2-1; clone size: few; V gene: TRBV12-3/TRBV12-4; CDR3 protein: CASSFEQGYNEQFF; CDR3 DNA: TGTGCCAGCAGTTTTGAACAGGGCTACAATGAGCAGTTCTTC
D gene: .; J gene: TRBJ2-1; clone size: few; V gene: TRBV14; CDR3 protein: CASSQENVYNEQFF; CDR3 DNA: TGTGCCAGCAGCCAAGAGAACGTTTACAATGAGCAGTTCTTC
D gene: .; J gene: TRBJ1-2; clone size: few; V gene: TRBV7-8; CDR3 protein: CASSLAMSRGYTF; CDR3 DNA: TGTGCCAGCAGCTTAGCGATGTCTAGAGGCTACACCTTC
D gene: TRBD2; J gene: TRBJ2-1; clone size: few; V gene: TRBV29-1; CDR3 protein: CSVGGGSGDHNEQFF; CDR3 DNA: TGCAGCGTTGGTGGTGGTAGCGGGGACCACAATGAGCAGTTCTTC
D gene: .; J gene: TRBJ1-1; clone size: .; V gene: TRBV6-6; CDR3 protein: CASTGGRNTEAFF; CDR3 DNA: TGTGCCAGCACCGGCGGGCGGAACACTGAAGCTTTCTTT
D gene: .; J gene: TRBJ1-1; clone size: .; V gene: TRBV12-3/TRBV12-4; CDR3 protein: CASSLARAGEDTEAFF; CDR3 DNA: TGTGCCAGCAGTTTAGCGCGCGCAGGGGAGGACACTGAAGCTTTCTTT
D gene: TRBD1; J gene: TRBJ1-1; clone size: .; V gene: TRBV20-1; CDR3 protein: CSYRGFRTEAFF; CDR3 DNA: TGCAGTTACAGGGGTTTTCGCACTGAAGCTTTCTTT
D gene: TRBD1; J gene: TRBJ1-2; clone size: few; V gene: TRBV12-3/TRBV12-4; CDR3 protein: CASSSGQRYGYTF; CDR3 DNA: TGTGCCAGCAGTTCGGGACAGCGCTATGGCTACACCTTC
D gene: .; J gene: TRBJ1-1; clone size: many; V gene: TRBV6-5; CDR3 protein: CASSYQASVNTEAFF; CDR3 DNA: TGTGCCAGCAGTTACCAGGCGTCAGTGAACACTGAAGCTTTCTTT
D gene: .; J gene: TRBJ2-5; clone size: few; V gene: TRBV28; CDR3 protein: CASSFALYQETQYF; CDR3 DNA: TGTGCCAGCAGTTTTGCACTGTACCAAGAGACCCAGTACTTC
D gene: TRBD2; J gene: TRBJ2-1; clone size: .; V gene: TRBV3-1; CDR3 protein: CASSQASSGGGEQFF; CDR3 DNA: TGTGCCAGCAGCCAAGCCTCCAGCGGGGGGGGTGAGCAGTTCTTC
D gene: TRBD2; J gene: TRBJ2-3; clone size: .; V gene: TRBV6-6; CDR3 protein: CASTSLGLAGGRPRADTQYF; CDR3 DNA: TGTGCCAGCACCTCACTCGGGCTAGCGGGAGGTCGACCAAGGGCAGATACGCAGTATTTT
D gene: TRBD1; J gene: TRBJ2-6; clone size: .; V gene: TRBV6-1; CDR3 protein: CASTKTGGVSRANVLTF; CDR3 DNA: TGTGCCAGCACCAAGACAGGGGGCGTCTCTCGGGCCAACGTCCTGACTTTC
D gene: .; J gene: TRBJ2-7; clone size: few; V gene: TRBV11-2; CDR3 protein: CASSLPDGRQQYF; CDR3 DNA: TGTGCCAGCAGCTTACCCGACGGACGGCAGCAGTACTTC
D gene: .; J gene: TRBJ2-4; clone size: few; V gene: TRBV11-2; CDR3 protein: CASSTGQLAKNIQYF; CDR3 DNA: TGTGCCAGCAGCACCGGACAGCTAGCCAAAAACATTCAGTACTTC
D gene: .; J gene: TRBJ2-1; clone size: .; V gene: TRBV11-2; CDR3 protein: CASSFREGSSYNEQFF; CDR3 DNA: TGTGCCAGCAGCTTTAGAGAGGGCAGCTCCTACAATGAGCAGTTCTTC
D gene: .; J gene: TRBJ1-2; clone size: few; V gene: TRBV2; CDR3 protein: CASSELYFYGYTF; CDR3 DNA: TGTGCCAGCAGTGAATTATACTTCTATGGCTACACCTTC
D gene: TRBD1; J gene: TRBJ1-5; clone size: .; V gene: TRBV7-2; CDR3 protein: CASSGGTGGAYQPQHF; CDR3 DNA: TGTGCCAGCAGCGGGGGAACAGGGGGCGCCTATCAGCCCCAGCATTTT
D gene: TRBD2; J gene: TRBJ2-1; clone size: .; V gene: TRBV12-3/TRBV12-4; CDR3 protein: CASSSGTSGSADEQFF; CDR3 DNA: TGTGCCAGCAGTTCCGGGACTAGCGGGAGTGCGGATGAGCAGTTCTTC
D gene: TRBD1; J gene: TRBJ1-1; clone size: .; V gene: TRBV9; CDR3 protein: CASSALPGQSGTEAFF; CDR3 DNA: TGTGCCAGCAGCGCCCTTCCGGGACAGTCGGGCACTGAAGCTTTCTTT
D gene: TRBD2; J gene: TRBJ2-2; clone size: few; V gene: TRBV29-1; CDR3 protein: CSGTSANTGELFF; CDR3 DNA: TGCAGCGGGACTAGCGCGAACACCGGGGAGCTGTTTTTT
D gene: .; J gene: TRBJ2-3; clone size: once; V gene: TRBV7-6; CDR3 protein: CASSLGVTSTDTQYF; CDR3 DNA: TGTGCCAGCAGCTTAGGGGTGACTAGCACAGATACGCAGTATTTT
D gene: .; J gene: TRBJ1-2; clone size: .; V gene: TRBV20-1; CDR3 protein: CSARDRTTYGYTF; CDR3 DNA: TGCAGTGCTAGAGATAGGACAACCTATGGCTACACCTTC
D gene: .; J gene: TRBJ2-3; clone size: few; V gene: TRBV3-1; CDR3 protein: CASSQVRVGGATDTQYF; CDR3 DNA: TGTGCCAGCAGCCAAGTCCGGGTTGGGGGGGCTACAGATACGCAGTATTTT
D gene: TRBD1; J gene: TRBJ1-5; clone size: .; V gene: TRBV7-2; CDR3 protein: CASSWGDRGYQPQHF; CDR3 DNA: TGTGCCAGCAGCTGGGGTGACAGGGGGTACCAGCCCCAGCATTTT
D gene: .; J gene: TRBJ2-7; clone size: .; V gene: TRBV28; CDR3 protein: CASRDNSIRDNNEQYF; CDR3 DNA: TGTGCCAGCAGGGACAATTCCATTCGGGATAACAACGAGCAGTACTTC
D gene: .; J gene: TRBJ1-2; clone size: many; V gene: TRBV7-2; CDR3 protein: CASSLGTVNYGYTF; CDR3 DNA: TGTGCCAGCAGCTTAGGGACAGTCAACTATGGCTACACCTTC
D gene: .; J gene: TRBJ2-4; clone size: .; V gene: TRBV2; CDR3 protein: CASSVLASKNIQYF; CDR3 DNA: TGTGCCAGCAGTGTTTTGGCGTCCAAAAACATTCAGTACTTC
D gene: .; J gene: TRBJ1-5; clone size: .; V gene: TRBV7-2; CDR3 protein: CASSLGGQGHQPQHF; CDR3 DNA: TGTGCCAGCAGCTTAGGAGGGCAGGGTCATCAGCCCCAGCATTTT
D gene: .; J gene: TRBJ1-1; clone size: many; V gene: TRBV28; CDR3 protein: CASSFGRANTEAFF; CDR3 DNA: TGTGCCAGCAGTTTTGGCAGGGCCAACACTGAAGCTTTCTTT
D gene: .; J gene: TRBJ2-7; clone size: .; V gene: TRBV18; CDR3 protein: CASSPVDRSREQYF; CDR3 DNA: TGTGCCAGCTCACCTGTTGACAGGTCTCGGGAGCAGTACTTC
D gene: TRBD1; J gene: TRBJ2-5; clone size: once; V gene: TRBV29-1; CDR3 protein: CSGDRGLGETQYF; CDR3 DNA: TGCAGCGGGGACAGGGGCCTCGGGGAGACCCAGTACTTC
D gene: .; J gene: TRBJ2-7; clone size: .; V gene: TRBV5-4; CDR3 protein: CASSPPAGSSYEQYF; CDR3 DNA: TGTGCCAGCAGCCCGCCGGCGGGTAGCTCCTACGAGCAGTACTTC
D gene: TRBD1; J gene: TRBJ1-1; clone size: many; V gene: TRBV28; CDR3 protein: CATLRGRYTEAFF; CDR3 DNA: TGTGCCACCCTGAGGGGGCGGTACACTGAAGCTTTCTTT
D gene: TRBD2; J gene: TRBJ2-3; clone size: .; V gene: TRBV11-2; CDR3 protein: CASNPRSGSSDTQYF; CDR3 DNA: TGTGCCAGCAACCCGCGTAGCGGGAGCTCAGATACGCAGTATTTT
D gene: TRBD1; J gene: TRBJ2-5; clone size: .; V gene: TRBV12-3/TRBV12-4; CDR3 protein: CASRPTGGIRETQYF; CDR3 DNA: TGTGCCAGCAGGCCGACAGGGGGTATCCGAGAGACCCAGTACTTC
D gene: .; J gene: TRBJ2-2; clone size: many; V gene: TRBV7-2; CDR3 protein: CASSHLDRGGELFF; CDR3 DNA: TGTGCCAGCAGCCACCTAGATCGGGGCGGGGAGCTGTTTTTT
D gene: TRBD2; J gene: TRBJ2-2; clone size: .; V gene: TRBV6-2/TRBV6-3; CDR3 protein: CASSVTSGITGELFF; CDR3 DNA: TGTGCCAGCAGTGTGACTAGCGGTATCACCGGGGAGCTGTTTTTT
D gene: .; J gene: TRBJ1-1; clone size: .; V gene: TRBV28; CDR3 protein: CASSLGRGWRNTEAFF; CDR3 DNA: TGTGCCAGCAGTCTGGGCAGGGGATGGAGGAACACTGAAGCTTTCTTT
D gene: .; J gene: TRBJ1-1; clone size: few; V gene: TRBV12-3/TRBV12-4; CDR3 protein: CASSFSQGTEAFF; CDR3 DNA: TGTGCCAGCAGTTTCAGTCAGGGCACTGAAGCTTTCTTT
D gene: TRBD2; J gene: TRBJ2-7; clone size: .; V gene: TRBV5-6; CDR3 protein: CASRVRASGRQSYEQYF; CDR3 DNA: TGTGCCAGCAGGGTCCGTGCTAGCGGGAGACAAAGCTACGAGCAGTACTTC
D gene: .; J gene: TRBJ2-5; clone size: .; V gene: TRBV20-1; CDR3 protein: CSARDPKYQETQYF; CDR3 DNA: TGCAGTGCTAGAGACCCAAAATACCAAGAGACCCAGTACTTC
D gene: .; J gene: TRBJ2-6; clone size: .; V gene: TRBV7-2; CDR3 protein: CASSLQGPGANVLAF; CDR3 DNA: TGTGCCAGCAGCCTACAAGGGCCTGGGGCCAACGTCCTGGCTTTC
D gene: .; J gene: TRBJ1-5; clone size: .; V gene: TRBV9; CDR3 protein: CASSADPGLPQPQHF; CDR3 DNA: TGTGCCAGCAGCGCGGACCCGGGCCTACCCCAGCCCCAGCATTTT
D gene: .; J gene: TRBJ2-7; clone size: .; V gene: TRBV29-1; CDR3 protein: CSASSGIREQYF; CDR3 DNA: TGCAGCGCGAGTAGCGGTATACGGGAGCAGTACTTC
D gene: .; J gene: TRBJ1-1; clone size: many; V gene: TRBV7-8; CDR3 protein: CASSLGPKAASTAEAFF; CDR3 DNA: TGTGCCAGCAGCTTAGGGCCGAAGGCTGCCTCGACCGCTGAAGCTTTCTTT
D gene: TRBD1; J gene: TRBJ1-6; clone size: .; V gene: TRBV28; CDR3 protein: CASNEGQHDSPLHF; CDR3 DNA: TGTGCCAGTAACGAGGGACAGCACGATTCACCCCTCCACTTT
D gene: .; J gene: TRBJ2-7; clone size: once; V gene: TRBV2; CDR3 protein: CASRQVEQYF; CDR3 DNA: TGTGCCAGCCGACAGGTCGAGCAGTACTTC
D gene: TRBD2; J gene: TRBJ2-3; clone size: many; V gene: TRBV7-2; CDR3 protein: CASSKRGAGGNTDTQYF; CDR3 DNA: TGTGCCAGCAGCAAAAGAGGAGCGGGGGGTAACACAGATACGCAGTATTTT
D gene: TRBD1; J gene: TRBJ2-7; clone size: .; V gene: TRBV27; CDR3 protein: CASSLGQGALEQYF; CDR3 DNA: TGTGCCAGCAGTTTGGGACAGGGGGCACTAGAGCAGTACTTC
D gene: .; J gene: TRBJ2-2; clone size: .; V gene: TRBV10-3; CDR3 protein: CAISAHKDFSTGELFF; CDR3 DNA: TGTGCCATCAGTGCCCACAAAGATTTCTCCACCGGGGAGCTGTTTTTT
D gene: .; J gene: TRBJ2-7; clone size: many; V gene: TRBV7-2; CDR3 protein: CASRDAATNEQYF; CDR3 DNA: TGTGCCAGCAGGGATGCAGCTACGAATGAGCAGTACTTC
D gene: .; J gene: TRBJ2-7; clone size: few; V gene: TRBV29-1; CDR3 protein: CSVDDSSYEQYF; CDR3 DNA: TGCAGCGTTGACGACAGTTCCTACGAGCAGTACTTC